A selection of T cell receptor beta chains follows, all from one sample in a study of cytomegalovirus exposure and HLA in healthy donors. The table came from immunoSEQ multiplex PCR; TCRdb's copy has only in-frame clones and leaves some out. The sample shows 200,000 to 250,000 clones, about four fifths of them seen only once. The sample taken for sequencing was PBMCs. These receptors came from a woman between 45 and 60 years old in good health and CMV-seropositive. The CDR3 runs from the conserved cysteine through the conserved F or W. D genes are given only for firm matches. A row's size may be missing; if present it is once, few, many or a size class.

V gene	clone size	D gene	J gene	CDR3 protein	CDR3 DNA
TRBV7-9	once	TRBD1	TRBJ1-1	CASSAGQGMGTEAFF	TGTGCCAGCAGCGCGGGACAGGGGATGGGAACTGAAGCTTTCTTT
TRBV19	.	TRBD1	TRBJ2-2	CASTRTGGETGELFF	TGTGCCAGTACCCGGACAGGGGGCGAGACCGGGGAGCTGTTTTTT
TRBV2	.	.	TRBJ1-2	CASSEAAGNYGYTF	TGTGCCAGCAGTGAAGCGGCAGGGAACTATGGCTACACCTTC
TRBV10-3	few	TRBD1	TRBJ2-7	CATRGTGRYEQYF	TGTGCCACCCGGGGGACAGGGAGGTACGAGCAGTACTTC
TRBV5-1	.	TRBD1	TRBJ2-5	CASSAYRGMQETQYF	TGCGCCAGCAGCGCATACAGGGGGATGCAGGAGACCCAGTACTTC
TRBV9	.	.	TRBJ2-7	CASSVDGARYEQYF	TGTGCCAGCAGCGTAGATGGGGCCCGATACGAGCAGTACTTC
TRBV4-1	few	.	TRBJ2-7	CASSWTVRYDEQYF	TGCGCCAGCAGCTGGACTGTGAGGTACGACGAGCAGTACTTC
TRBV2	once	.	TRBJ1-3	CASSPQGNTIYF	TGTGCCAGCAGTCCTCAGGGAAACACCATATATTTT
TRBV9	once	TRBD1	TRBJ2-3	CASSVGREGTAYTDTQYF	TGTGCCAGCAGCGTAGGGCGTGAGGGGACAGCTTACACAGATACGCAGTATTTT
TRBV25-1	.	TRBD1	TRBJ1-2	CASRGTGGNYGYTF	TGTGCCAGCAGAGGGACAGGGGGCAACTATGGCTACACCTTC
TRBV5-4	.	TRBD1	TRBJ2-7	CASSLATGETYEQYF	TGTGCCAGCAGCTTGGCGACAGGGGAGACCTACGAGCAGTACTTC
TRBV7-2	.	TRBD1	TRBJ2-3	CASSSDRGYTQYF	TGTGCCAGCAGCTCGGACAGGGGTTATACGCAGTATTTT
TRBV4-3	.	.	TRBJ1-3	CASSQNPSLLSGSGNTIYF	TGCGCCAGCAGCCAGAATCCGAGCCTCTTATCTGGCTCTGGAAACACCATATATTTT
TRBV5-1	few	.	TRBJ1-6	CASSYGGGGNSPLHF	TGCGCCAGCAGCTACGGGGGGGGTGGTAATTCACCCCTCCACTTT
TRBV28	.	.	TRBJ2-7	CASSLVSSYEQYF	TGTGCCAGCAGTTTGGTGAGCTCCTACGAGCAGTACTTC
TRBV7-9	.	TRBD1	TRBJ1-3	CASSLGTGAGNTIYF	TGTGCCAGCAGCTTGGGGACAGGGGCTGGAAACACCATATATTTT
TRBV25-1	.	.	TRBJ2-7	CASSALQEYSYEQYF	TGTGCCAGCAGTGCCCTACAGGAATACTCCTACGAGCAGTACTTC
TRBV5-6	.	.	TRBJ1-1	CASSRYGGPLNTEAFF	TGTGCCAGCAGCCGATACGGGGGGCCCCTGAACACTGAAGCTTTCTTT
TRBV6-5	few	.	TRBJ2-2	CASSEEATGELFF	TGTGCCAGCAGTGAAGAGGCCACCGGGGAGCTGTTTTTT
TRBV6-5	.	.	TRBJ2-7	CASSSGGPYEQYF	TGTGCCAGCAGTTCCGGAGGGCCTTACGAGCAGTACTTC
TRBV2	few	TRBD1	TRBJ1-4	CASRATGVPNEKLFF	TGTGCCAGCAGAGCCACAGGGGTTCCTAATGAAAAACTGTTTTTT
TRBV5-4	.	TRBD2	TRBJ2-3	CASSLLAGGLGDTQYF	TGTGCCAGCAGCTTACTAGCGGGGGGGCTGGGAGATACGCAGTATTTT
TRBV6-1	.	.	TRBJ2-5	CASSESLQETQYF	TGTGCCAGCAGTGAAAGCCTCCAAGAGACCCAGTACTTC
TRBV7-9	.	TRBD1	TRBJ2-5	CASSLEGQGVKTQYF	TGTGCCAGCAGCTTGGAAGGACAGGGGGTTAAGACCCAGTACTTC
TRBV30	.	TRBD1	TRBJ1-3	CALTGTGFNTIYF	TGTGCCCTCACCGGGACAGGATTCAACACCATATATTTT
TRBV30	.	TRBD1	TRBJ1-2	CAWRKLGTGTGYGYTF	TGTGCCTGGAGGAAACTCGGGACAGGGACTGGCTATGGCTACACCTTC
TRBV5-1	.	.	TRBJ2-2	CASSFDLGEGTGELFF	TGCGCCAGCAGCTTTGATCTAGGGGAAGGGACCGGGGAGCTGTTTTTT
TRBV6-1	.	.	TRBJ1-5	CASSEGSPGLQPQHF	TGTGCCAGCAGTGAAGGAAGCCCAGGGCTTCAGCCCCAGCATTTT
TRBV28	.	.	TRBJ2-4	CASSSPTGAKNIQYF	TGTGCCAGCAGTTCCCCGACCGGGGCCAAAAACATTCAGTACTTC
TRBV27	.	.	TRBJ2-3	CASTPSAVVRDTQYF	TGTGCCAGCACCCCTAGCGCGGTAGTCAGGGATACGCAGTATTTT
TRBV4-1	once	TRBD2	TRBJ2-5	CASSSRTSGGGRETQYF	TGCGCCAGCAGCTCTAGGACTAGCGGGGGGGGGAGGGAGACCCAGTACTTC
TRBV27	.	.	TRBJ2-3	CASSSKPGAEQYF	TGTGCCAGCAGTTCAAAGCCAGGGGCCGAGCAGTATTTT
TRBV6-5	once	.	TRBJ2-5	CASSYLRSQETQYF	TGTGCCAGCAGTTACTTGAGGTCTCAAGAGACCCAGTACTTC
TRBV2	.	.	TRBJ2-2	CASRRGGATGELFF	TGTGCCAGCAGGCGGGGCGGAGCCACCGGGGAGCTGTTTTTT
TRBV6-5	once	.	TRBJ1-3	CASSYTRKTGNTIYF	TGTGCCAGCAGTTACACGAGAAAAACTGGAAACACCATATATTTT
TRBV4-1	.	TRBD1	TRBJ2-3	CASSQETGWGTDTQYF	TGCGCCAGCAGCCAAGAGACAGGGTGGGGGACAGATACGCAGTATTTT
TRBV7-8	.	.	TRBJ1-1	CASSLDAQAEAFF	TGTGCCAGCAGCTTAGACGCACAGGCTGAAGCTTTCTTT
TRBV28	.	.	TRBJ1-5	CASTDSNQPQHF	TGTGCCAGCACAGATAGCAATCAGCCCCAGCATTTT
TRBV7-9	.	.	TRBJ2-7	CASSSIPGQTSEQYF	TGTGCCAGCAGCTCCATACCGGGACAAACCTCCGAGCAGTACTTC
TRBV12-5	once	TRBD1	TRBJ2-1	CASGPRDRGDNSEQFF	TGTGCTAGTGGTCCCAGGGACAGGGGAGATAATAGTGAGCAGTTCTTC
TRBV5-1	.	.	TRBJ2-3	CASSLGTASTDTQYF	TGCGCCAGCAGCTTGGGGACAGCTAGCACAGATACGCAGTATTTT
TRBV27	once	TRBD1	TRBJ2-7	CASSLTGGDYEQYF	TGTGCCAGCAGTTTGACAGGGGGAGACTACGAGCAGTACTTC